These 24 T cell receptor beta chains were sequenced from one sample in a study of T cells in Graves' hyperthyroidism and ophthalmopathy. TCR beta CDR3 sequences were amplified from RNA transcripts. The TCR CDR3 first-round RT-PCR relied on the HTBI primer set. TCRdb re-derived calls from the multiplex PCR reads in MiXCR, one entry per CDR3 protein. Among some 720,000 distinct CDR3 sequences, roughly 15% were seen once, and the ten largest hold about 8.4%. The sequenced material came from blood. The receptors stem from a man aged 18 to 30 with Graves' hyperthyroidism.

This clonotype was counted only a few times. The chain uses TRBV24-1 and TRBJ2-6; D may be TRBD1 (6 bases). CDR3 length equals 15 residues. Trimming stripped 6 bases from V and 0 bases from J, with 8 bases between. CDR1 and CDR2 (germline): KGHDR, SFDVKD. Here the CDR3 DNA reads TGTGCCACCAGTCAGGGGAGCTCTGGGGCCAACGTCCTGACTTTC. Amino acid sequence: CATSQGSSGANVLTF.

This clonotype was observed a handful of times. The chain joins TRBV10-2 to TRBJ2-5; possibly TRBD2 for D (5 bases). The germline CDR1 and CDR2 sequences are WSHSY and SAAADI. V dropped 0 bases and J dropped 6 bases, with 8 bases sitting between them. This CDR3 region has 13 residues. CDR3 in DNA: TGCGCCAGCAGTGAGTCGAGGGTCCAGACCCAGTACTTC. This gives the protein CASSESRVQTQYF.

This clonotype was detected a few times. The rearrangement joins TRBV7-8 to TRBJ2-5; D is unclear. Germline CDR1 reads SGHVS; CDR2 reads FQNEAQ. This CDR3 has 11 residues. With 2 bases removed from V and 5 bases from J, the gap between germline ends came to 3 bases. CDR3 coding DNA: TGTGCCAGCAGCTTATTCGAGACCCAGTACTTC. Its protein is CASSLFETQYF.

This clonotype was picked up many times. This chain connects TRBV13 to TRBJ2-7, with D hard to call. This CDR3 is 13 amino acids long. V lost 1 base and J 4 bases, leaving 8 bases between the germline ends. The germline CDR1 and CDR2 sequences are PRHDT and FYEKMQ (reference sequence). The CDR3 DNA is TGTGCCAGCAGCTTAGTTTCCGGTTACGAGCAGTACTTC. Protein product: CASSLVSGYEQYF.

This clonotype was counted between two and nine times. A clone one base away is much larger, so this may be a read error. The rearrangement uses TRBV20-1 and TRBJ2-5; D remains ambiguous. Germline values: CDR1 DFQATT, CDR2 SNEGSKA (reference sequence). This CDR3 is 11 amino acids long. CDR3: CSAPRAETLYF. The CDR3 bases are TGCAGTGCTCCCCGCGCGGAGACCCTGTACTTC.

This clonotype was detected ten times or more. The chain couples TRBV28 to TRBJ1-2; no reliable D call. Trimming cost V 6 bases and J 4 bases, with 6 bases left between them. Germline V gene lookup returns CDR1 MDHEN and CDR2 SYDVKM. The CDR3 runs 11 residues. CDR3 amino acids: CASSSPYGYTF. CDR3 nucleotide sequence: TGTGCCAGCAGCTCCCCCTATGGCTACACCTTC.

Ten or more counts support this clonotype. The chain employs TRBV2 and TRBJ2-7; D uncertain. The CDR3 is made up of 16 amino acids. Per the germline V gene, CDR1 is SNHLY and CDR2 is FYNNEI. With 0 bases removed from V and 3 bases from J, the gap between germline ends came to 15 bases. Here the CDR3 reads CASSEAGRARGYEQYF. The DNA of the CDR3 is TGTGCCAGCAGTGAAGCTGGGCGCGCCCGCGGCTACGAGCAGTACTTC.

The V call is TRBV19, the J call TRBJ2-5; 7 bases are a match to TRBD2. The CDR3 is 14 amino acids. Germline trimming cut 4 bases from V and 2 bases from J; bases unmatched to any gene: 4. Germline CDR1 reads LNHDA; CDR2 reads SQIVND (reference sequence). CDR3 DNA sequence: TGTGCCAGTAGTACCCGGGACTATCAAGAGACCCAGTACTTC. It is translated as CASSTRDYQETQYF. The full variable domain, completed using reference TRBV19 and TRBJ2-5, is DGGITQSPKYLFRKEGQNVTLSCEQNLNHDAMYWYRQDPGQGLRLIYYSQIVNDFQKGDIAEGYSVSREKKESFPLTVTSAQKNPTAFYLCASSTRDYQETQYFGPGTRLLVL.

The chain carries TRBV29-1 and TRBJ2-7; 8 bases fit TRBD1. The CDR3 length is 13 residues. CDR1 SQVTM and CDR2 ANQGSEA come from the germline V gene. V dropped 5 bases and J dropped 0; count of bases not matched to a gene: 3. Written as DNA, the CDR3 is TGCAGCGTTCTGGACAGGGACTCCTACGAGCAGTACTTC. This sequence encodes CSVLDRDSYEQYF.

V is TRBV14 and J is TRBJ1-1; no clear D. Trimming pared 1 base from V and 9 bases from J, leaving 12 bases between. The CDR3 consists of 13 residues. Germline V gives CDR1 SGHDN, CDR2 FVKESK. CDR3 amino acids: CASSQGYRAQAFF. As DNA, the CDR3 is TGTGCCAGCAGCCAAGGTTACCGGGCCCAAGCTTTCTTT.

This clonotype was counted many times. The chain joins TRBV20-1 to TRBJ2-7, with a possible D match to TRBD1 (6 bases). The germline V gene has CDR1 DFQATT and CDR2 SNEGSKA (reference sequence). The CDR3 runs 13 residues. V lost 3 bases to trimming and J lost 4 bases, with 13 bases between them. As DNA, the CDR3 is TGCAGTGCTAGTGGCAGGGGAGAGTACGAGCAGTACTTC. Protein sequence: CSASGRGEYEQYF.

The chain links TRBV20-1 to TRBJ2-5; D might be TRBD2 (5 bases). Between the trimmed V and J ends, which lost 6 bases and 4 bases, there was a span of 15 bases. Germline loops: CDR1 DFQATT, CDR2 SNEGSKA (reference sequence). There are 13 residues in the CDR3. The CDR3 DNA reads as TGCAGTGCCTCATCTCGAGGGCTAGAGACCCAGTACTTC. This translates into CSASSRGLETQYF.

The V call is TRBV3-1, the J call TRBJ2-5; 11 nucleotides line up with TRBD2. The germline CDR1 and CDR2 sequences are LGHDT and YNNKEL (reference sequence). Trimming cost V 0 bases and J 4 bases; bases outside gene matches: 13. The CDR3 is 19 residues long. CDR3 loop: CASSQEGIELAGDRETQYF. CDR3 in DNA: TGTGCCAGCAGCCAAGAAGGGATAGAACTAGCGGGAGACAGAGAGACCCAGTACTTC.

The V and J genes are TRBV14 and TRBJ2-7; D might be TRBD2 (6 bases). The CDR3 loop spans 15 amino acids. V gave up 1 base and J gave up 0 bases, with 10 bases separating them. The V gene's germline CDR1 is SGHDN and CDR2 FVKESK. The CDR3 spells CASSQAAGFSYEQYF. CDR3 nucleotide sequence: TGTGCCAGCAGCCAAGCTGCGGGGTTCTCCTACGAGCAGTACTTC.

The chain couples TRBV28 to TRBJ2-1; no clear D. Germline lookup yields CDR1 MDHEN and CDR2 SYDVKM. The V and J ends lost 6 bases and 4 bases respectively, with 19 bases between them. CDR3 length: 16 amino acids. The CDR3, as DNA: TGTGCCAGCAGCCCCGCTGTTAGGAGTGGGTACAATGAGCAGTTCTTC. Translating gives CASSPAVRSGYNEQFF.

This clonotype was observed a handful of times. The chain uses TRBV9 and TRBJ2-7, with 9 nucleotides matching TRBD2. The V gene end was trimmed by 3 bases and the J gene end by 1 base; junction bases not matched to a gene: 5. This CDR3 is built from 15 residues. Per germline, CDR1 SGDLS and CDR2 YYNGEE. For the CDR3, the DNA is TGTGCCAGCAGCGCGAATAGCGGGAGTTCCTACGAGCAGTACTTC. Translation gives CASSANSGSSYEQYF.

The table lists this clonotype with many counts. The V gene is TRBV20-1, the J gene TRBJ1-6; D might be TRBD1 (5 bases). Germline CDR1 reads DFQATT; CDR2 reads SNEGSKA (reference sequence). The CDR3 runs to 14 residues. Trimming pared 2 bases from V and 7 bases from J, leaving 12 bases between. Written as DNA, the CDR3 is TGCAGTGCTAGAAGGCAGGGCGGCAATTCACCCCTCCACTTT. This translates into CSARRQGGNSPLHF.

This clonotype was detected many times. This chain joins TRBV28 and TRBJ2-3, with 9 bases fitting TRBD1. J gave up 6 bases and V 7 bases, and 8 bases lay outside the gene matches. Germline V lookup: CDR1 MDHEN, CDR2 SYDVKM. CDR3 length: 14 amino acids. CDR3 sequence: CASTPGQGTDTQYF. CDR3 DNA: TGTGCCAGCACTCCGGGACAGGGTACCGATACGCAGTATTTT.

V gene TRBV27 combines with J gene TRBJ2-7; maybe TRBD1 (5 bases). Germline V lookup: CDR1 MNHEY, CDR2 SMNVEV (reference sequence). V was cut by 6 bases and J by 4 bases, with 10 bases left in between. The CDR3 extends over 12 amino acids. CDR3 sequence (DNA): TGTGCCAGCAGGGCCGACAGATACGAGCAGTACTTC. Its translation: CASRADRYEQYF.

This clonotype was recorded a few times. V and J are TRBV10-2 and TRBJ2-1; 8 bases match TRBD2. The CDR3 runs to 18 residues. CDR1 WSHSY and CDR2 SAAADI come from the germline V gene. J gave up 0 bases and V 0 bases, and 7 bases lay outside the gene matches. CDR3 nucleotides: TGCGCCAGCAGTGAGTCGGCTAGCGGGCCGAGCTCCTACAATGAGCAGTTCTTC. As protein: CASSESASGPSSYNEQFF.

This clonotype was found many times. The gene calls are TRBV28 and TRBJ2-1, with 7 nucleotides matching TRBD2. This CDR3 comprises 15 residues. V gave up 5 bases and J gave up 7 bases; unmatched junction bases: 11. CDR1 is MDHEN, CDR2 SYDVKM, per germline. The CDR3 DNA follows: TGTGCCAGCAGTCCTTGGGTAGCGGGTCTAAATGAGCAGTTCTTC. It translates to CASSPWVAGLNEQFF.

This clonotype was counted ten times or more. This chain uses TRBV2 with TRBJ2-1; TRBD2 aligns across 9 bases. This CDR3 contains 14 residues. Germline CDR1 and CDR2: SNHLY and FYNNEI. V dropped 7 bases and J dropped 8; count of bases not matched to a gene: 9. CDR3 nucleotide sequence: TGTGCCAGCAATCCGATAGCGGGAGCGGATGAGCAGTTCTTC. This gives the protein CASNPIAGADEQFF.

This clonotype was recorded a few times. The V and J genes are TRBV28 and TRBJ2-1; TRBD2 matches at 11 bases. The V gene end was trimmed by 2 bases and the J gene end by 10 bases; junction bases not matched to a gene: 7. The CDR3 covers 15 residues. Germline values: CDR1 MDHEN, CDR2 SYDVKM. The CDR3 is CASSLSLAGGMEQFF. The DNA of the CDR3 is TGTGCCAGCAGTTTAAGTCTAGCGGGAGGAATGGAGCAGTTCTTC.

This clonotype appeared a few times. The genes are TRBV3-1 and TRBJ2-1, with D unclear. V was cut by 5 bases and J by 4 bases, with 15 bases left in between. This CDR3 comprises 15 residues. CDR1 is LGHDT and CDR2 is YNNKEL in the germline V gene (reference sequence). The CDR3 loop reads CASSKLQLPYNEQFF. CDR3 nucleotides: TGTGCCAGCAGCAAGCTACAATTACCTTACAATGAGCAGTTCTTC.